The clone carrying this TCR beta chain was recorded many times. Antigen unknown. This entry comes from a study of T cells in Graves' hyperthyroidism and ophthalmopathy. Study-level results: Peripheral blood also featured most of the thyroid clonotypes expanded above 0.001.

Amplified TCR beta CDR3 regions came from RNA transcripts. The study used the HTBI primer set for a first-round RT-PCR of the TCR CDR3. TCRdb recomputed calls from the multiplex PCR reads with MiXCR, one row per CDR3 protein. The sample has approximately 34,000 distinct CDR3 sequences, about 52% seen once. Inclusion characteristics of ophthalmopathy patients comprised a Clinical Activity Score of at least 3, a NOSPECS grade of at least 4, and duration under 3 months. Pregnant or lactating patients were excluded, as were those with uncontrolled infection or other autoimmune disease. The clonotype was recovered from a woman aged 40 to 50 with Graves' ophthalmopathy. Input material: blood.

CDR3: CASSLGSSGAFF. CDR3 sequence (DNA): TGTGCCAGCAGCCTCGGCTCGTCGGGAGCTTTCTTT. The J gene is TRBJ1-1, the V gene TRBV7-9; D uncertain. V dropped 5 bases and J dropped 10 bases, with 14 bases sitting between them. Germline assignment: CDR1 SEHNR and CDR2 FQNEAQ (reference sequence). This CDR3 spans 12 amino acids.